This record looks at one TCR beta chain sequence and its context. No antigen is known for it. These data come from a study of cytomegalovirus exposure and HLA in healthy donors. Overall study results and limits: One later analysis reportedly identified an Asian-associated ancestry cluster that showed fewer N-insertions than the approximately 710-donor mean. Highly shared variants forming one cluster were likely a sequencing artifact.

The V end lost 1 base, the J end lost 4 bases, and 11 bases lay between the germline ends. The CDR3 runs 15 residues. The germline CDR1 and CDR2 sequences are SGHTA and FQGNSA. The PCR contained 60 Vbeta and 13 Jbeta primers. The method was immunoSEQ multiplex PCR; TCRdb's version includes in-frame clones alone and lacks a portion of them. Its table lists some 110,000 clones. The chain recombines TRBV7-2 with TRBJ1-5, with D possibly matching TRBD1 (5 bases). This sequence was found in a man in his thirties or forties in good health and CMV-seronegative. Sequenced: PBMCs. For the CDR3, the DNA is TGTGCCAGCAGCTTAGATGGGGGGGGGAATCAGCCCCAGCATTTT. Translated: CASSLDGGGNQPQHF. Complete variable domain (other parts from reference TRBV7-2 and TRBJ1-5): GAGVSQSPSNKVTEKGKDVELRCDPISGHTALYWYRQSLGQGLEFLIYFQGNSAPDKSGLPSDRFSAERTGGSVSTLTIQRTQQEDSAVYLCASSLDGGGNQPQHFGDGTRLSIL.